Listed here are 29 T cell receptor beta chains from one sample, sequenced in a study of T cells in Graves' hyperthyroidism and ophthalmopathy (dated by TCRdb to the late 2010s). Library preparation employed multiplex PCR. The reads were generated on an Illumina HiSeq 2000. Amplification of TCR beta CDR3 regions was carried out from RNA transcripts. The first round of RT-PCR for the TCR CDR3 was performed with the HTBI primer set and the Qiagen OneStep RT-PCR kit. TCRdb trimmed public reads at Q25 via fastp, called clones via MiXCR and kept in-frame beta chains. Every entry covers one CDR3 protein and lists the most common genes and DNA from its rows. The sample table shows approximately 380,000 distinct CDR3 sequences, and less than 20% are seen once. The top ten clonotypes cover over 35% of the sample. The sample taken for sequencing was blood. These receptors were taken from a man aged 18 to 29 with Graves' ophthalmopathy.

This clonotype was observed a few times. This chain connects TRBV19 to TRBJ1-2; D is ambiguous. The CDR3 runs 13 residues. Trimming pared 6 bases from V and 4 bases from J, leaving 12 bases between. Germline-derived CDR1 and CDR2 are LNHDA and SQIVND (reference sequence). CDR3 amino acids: CASRGFVTYGYTF. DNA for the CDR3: TGTGCCAGTAGGGGCTTCGTTACCTATGGCTACACCTTC.

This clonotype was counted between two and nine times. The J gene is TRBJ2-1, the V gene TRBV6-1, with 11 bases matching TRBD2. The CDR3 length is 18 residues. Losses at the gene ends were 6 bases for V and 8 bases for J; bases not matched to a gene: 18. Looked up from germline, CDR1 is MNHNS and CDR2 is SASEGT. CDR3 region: CASSAGGASGGNGYEQFF. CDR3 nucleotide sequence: TGTGCCAGCAGCGCCGGGGGGGCTAGCGGGGGGAATGGGTATGAGCAGTTCTTC.

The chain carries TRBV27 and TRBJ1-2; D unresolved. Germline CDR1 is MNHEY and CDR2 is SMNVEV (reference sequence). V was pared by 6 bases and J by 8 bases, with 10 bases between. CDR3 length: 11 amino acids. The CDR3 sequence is CASSGDSGYTF. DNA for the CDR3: TGTGCCAGCAGCGGCGATTCGGGCTACACCTTC.

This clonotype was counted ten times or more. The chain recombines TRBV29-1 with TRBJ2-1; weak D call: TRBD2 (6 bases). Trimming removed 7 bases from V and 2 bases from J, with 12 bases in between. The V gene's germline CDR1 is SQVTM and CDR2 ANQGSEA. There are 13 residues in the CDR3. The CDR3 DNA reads TGCAGCGGAGAGTGGGGGGCCTACAATGAGCAGTTCTTC. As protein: CSGEWGAYNEQFF.

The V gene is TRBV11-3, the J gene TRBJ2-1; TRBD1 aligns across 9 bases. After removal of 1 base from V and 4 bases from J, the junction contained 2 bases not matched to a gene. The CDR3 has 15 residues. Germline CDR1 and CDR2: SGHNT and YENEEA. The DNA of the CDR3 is TGTGCCAGCAGCTTAGGGACAGGGGATTACAATGAGCAGTTCTTC. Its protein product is CASSLGTGDYNEQFF.

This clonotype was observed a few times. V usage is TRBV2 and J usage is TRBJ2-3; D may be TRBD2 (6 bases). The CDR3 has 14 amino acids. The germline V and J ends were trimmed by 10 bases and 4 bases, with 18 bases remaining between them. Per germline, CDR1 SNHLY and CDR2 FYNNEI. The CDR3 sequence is CATRRRASADTQYF. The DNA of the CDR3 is TGTGCCACCCGGAGGAGGGCTAGCGCAGATACGCAGTATTTT.

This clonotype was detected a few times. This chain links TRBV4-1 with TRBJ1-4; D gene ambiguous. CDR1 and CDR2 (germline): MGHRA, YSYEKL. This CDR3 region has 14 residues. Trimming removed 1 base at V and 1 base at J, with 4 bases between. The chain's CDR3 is CASSQAGTNEKLFF. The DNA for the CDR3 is TGCGCCAGCAGCCAAGCGGGAACTAATGAAAAACTGTTTTTT.

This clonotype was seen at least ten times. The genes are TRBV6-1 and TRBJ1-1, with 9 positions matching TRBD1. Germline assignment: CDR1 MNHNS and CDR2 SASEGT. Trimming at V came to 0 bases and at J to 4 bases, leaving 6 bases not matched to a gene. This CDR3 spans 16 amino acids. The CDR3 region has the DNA TGTGCCAGCAGTGAAGCCCTCGACAGGGGGGGCACTGAAGCTTTCTTT. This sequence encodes CASSEALDRGGTEAFF.

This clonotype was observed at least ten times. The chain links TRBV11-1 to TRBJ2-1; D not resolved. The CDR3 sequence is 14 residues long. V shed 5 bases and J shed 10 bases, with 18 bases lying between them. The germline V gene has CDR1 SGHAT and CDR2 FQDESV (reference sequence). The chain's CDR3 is CASSLGSQFGEQFF. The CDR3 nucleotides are TGTGCCAGCAGCCTGGGCAGCCAGTTCGGGGAGCAGTTCTTC.

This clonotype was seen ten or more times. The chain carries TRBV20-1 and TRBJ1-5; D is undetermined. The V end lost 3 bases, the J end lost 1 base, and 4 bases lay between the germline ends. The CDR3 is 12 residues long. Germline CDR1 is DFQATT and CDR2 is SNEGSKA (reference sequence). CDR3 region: CSARQSNQPQHF. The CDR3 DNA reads TGCAGTGCTAGGCAGAGCAATCAGCCCCAGCATTTT.

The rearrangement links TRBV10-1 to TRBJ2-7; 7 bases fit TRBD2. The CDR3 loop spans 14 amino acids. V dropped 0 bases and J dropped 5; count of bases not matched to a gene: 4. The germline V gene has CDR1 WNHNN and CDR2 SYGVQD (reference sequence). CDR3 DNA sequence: TGCGCCAGCAGTGAGTCCGGGGGGAGCCACGAGCAGTACTTC. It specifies CASSESGGSHEQYF.

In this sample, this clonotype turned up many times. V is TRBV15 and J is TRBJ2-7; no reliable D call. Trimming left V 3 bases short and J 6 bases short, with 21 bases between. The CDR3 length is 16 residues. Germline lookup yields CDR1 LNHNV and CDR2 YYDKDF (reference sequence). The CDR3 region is CATSSPRVVAALEQYF. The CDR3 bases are TGTGCCACCAGCAGCCCCCGGGTTGTGGCAGCTCTCGAGCAGTACTTC. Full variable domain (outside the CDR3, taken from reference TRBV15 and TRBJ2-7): DAMVIQNPRYQVTQFGKPVTLSCSQTLNHNVMYWYQQKSSQAPKLLFHYYDKDFNNEADTPDNFQSRRPNTSFCFLDIRSPGLGDTAMYLCATSSPRVVAALEQYFGPGTRLTVT.

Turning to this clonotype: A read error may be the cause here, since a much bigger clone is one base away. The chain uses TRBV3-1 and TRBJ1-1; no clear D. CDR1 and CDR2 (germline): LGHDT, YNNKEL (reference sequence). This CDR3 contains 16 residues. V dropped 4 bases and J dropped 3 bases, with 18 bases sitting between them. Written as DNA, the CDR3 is TGTGCCAGCAGCCCCCAGGACGGTGACCTGGACACTGAAGCTTTCTTT. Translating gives CASSPQDGDLDTEAFF.

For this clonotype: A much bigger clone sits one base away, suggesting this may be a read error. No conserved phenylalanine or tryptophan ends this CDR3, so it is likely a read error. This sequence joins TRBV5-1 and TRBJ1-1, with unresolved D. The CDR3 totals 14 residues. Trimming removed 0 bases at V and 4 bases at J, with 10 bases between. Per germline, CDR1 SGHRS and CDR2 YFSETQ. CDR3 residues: CASSLGTLGTEAFL. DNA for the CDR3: TGCGCCAGCAGCTTGGGCACCTTGGGCACTGAAGCTTTCCTT.

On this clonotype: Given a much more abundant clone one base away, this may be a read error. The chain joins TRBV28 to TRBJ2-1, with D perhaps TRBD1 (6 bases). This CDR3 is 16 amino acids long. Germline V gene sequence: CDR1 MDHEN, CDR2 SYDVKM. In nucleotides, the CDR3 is TGTGCCAGCAGTCCCCCCAGGGGTGGCTCCTACAGTGAGCAGTTCTTC. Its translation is CASSPPRGGSYSEQFF.

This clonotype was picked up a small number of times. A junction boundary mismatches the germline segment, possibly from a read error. CDR3 loop: CASIPSSGTNTKAFF. CDR3 bases: TGCGCCAGCATCCCCTCCTCAGGGACGAACACTAAAGCTTTCTTT. The J gene is TRBJ1-1, the V gene TRBV5-1, with a possible D match to TRBD1 (5 bases). The CDR3 runs to 15 residues. Germline lookup yields CDR1 SGHRS and CDR2 YFSETQ.

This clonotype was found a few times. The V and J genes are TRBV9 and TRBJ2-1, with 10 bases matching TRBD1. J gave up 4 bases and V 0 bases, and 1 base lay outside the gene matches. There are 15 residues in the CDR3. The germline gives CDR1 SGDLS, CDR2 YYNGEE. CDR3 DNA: TGTGCCAGCAGCGTAGGGGACAGGGGATACAATGAGCAGTTCTTC. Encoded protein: CASSVGDRGYNEQFF.

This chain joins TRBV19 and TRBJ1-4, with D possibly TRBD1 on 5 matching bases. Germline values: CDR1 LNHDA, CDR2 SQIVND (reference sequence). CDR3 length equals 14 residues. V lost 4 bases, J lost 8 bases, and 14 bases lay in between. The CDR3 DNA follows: TGTGCCAGTAGTAAAGGGGTTGGATCGGAAAAACTGTTTTTT. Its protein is CASSKGVGSEKLFF.

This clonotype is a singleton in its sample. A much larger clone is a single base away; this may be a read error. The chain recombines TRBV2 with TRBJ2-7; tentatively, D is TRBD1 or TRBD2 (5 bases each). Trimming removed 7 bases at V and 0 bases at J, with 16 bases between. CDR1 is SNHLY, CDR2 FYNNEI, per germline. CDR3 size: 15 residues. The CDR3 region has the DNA TGTGCCAGCAACTCCCTCGAGGGGCCCTCCTACGAGCAGTACTTC. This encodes CASNSLEGPSYEQYF.

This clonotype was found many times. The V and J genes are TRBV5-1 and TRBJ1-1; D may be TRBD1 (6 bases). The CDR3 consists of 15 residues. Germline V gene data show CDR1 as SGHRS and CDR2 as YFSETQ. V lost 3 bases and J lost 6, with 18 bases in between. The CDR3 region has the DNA TGCGCCAGCAGCTGGGGGAGAGGGGGGTCGCCTGAAGCTTTCTTT. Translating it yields CASSWGRGGSPEAFF.

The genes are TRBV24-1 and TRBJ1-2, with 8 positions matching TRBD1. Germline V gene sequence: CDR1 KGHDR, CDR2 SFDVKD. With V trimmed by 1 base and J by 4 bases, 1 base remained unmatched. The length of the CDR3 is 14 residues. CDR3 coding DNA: TGTGCCACCAGTGATTTTGGGACAGGCTATGGCTACACCTTC. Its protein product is CATSDFGTGYGYTF.

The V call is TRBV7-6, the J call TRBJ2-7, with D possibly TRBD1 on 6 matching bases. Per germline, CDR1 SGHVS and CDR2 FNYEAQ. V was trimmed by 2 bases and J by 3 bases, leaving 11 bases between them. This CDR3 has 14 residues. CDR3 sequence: CASSLRVGGYEQYF. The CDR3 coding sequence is TGTGCCAGCAGCTTAAGAGTAGGGGGCTACGAGCAGTACTTC.

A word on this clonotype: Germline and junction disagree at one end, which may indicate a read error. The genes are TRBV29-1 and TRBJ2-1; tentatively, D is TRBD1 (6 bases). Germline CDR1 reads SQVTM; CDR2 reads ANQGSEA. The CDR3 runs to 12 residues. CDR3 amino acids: CSVAQGPDEQLF. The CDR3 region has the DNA TGCAGCGTTGCGCAGGGGCCTGATGAGCAGCTCTTC.

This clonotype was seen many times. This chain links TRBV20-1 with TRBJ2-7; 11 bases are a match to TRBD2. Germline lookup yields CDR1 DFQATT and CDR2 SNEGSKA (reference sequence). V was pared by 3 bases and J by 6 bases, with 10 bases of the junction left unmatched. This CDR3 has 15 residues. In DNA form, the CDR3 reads TGCAGTGCTAGTTTTAGCGGGGGGGCCAGGGGCGAGCAGTACTTC. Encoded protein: CSASFSGGARGEQYF.

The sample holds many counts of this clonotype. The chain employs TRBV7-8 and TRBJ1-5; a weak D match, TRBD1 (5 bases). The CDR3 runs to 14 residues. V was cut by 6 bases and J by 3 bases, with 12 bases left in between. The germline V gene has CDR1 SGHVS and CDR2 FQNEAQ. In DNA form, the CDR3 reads TGTGCCAGCAGTCCAGACAGTTTCAATCAGCCCCAGCATTTT. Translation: CASSPDSFNQPQHF.

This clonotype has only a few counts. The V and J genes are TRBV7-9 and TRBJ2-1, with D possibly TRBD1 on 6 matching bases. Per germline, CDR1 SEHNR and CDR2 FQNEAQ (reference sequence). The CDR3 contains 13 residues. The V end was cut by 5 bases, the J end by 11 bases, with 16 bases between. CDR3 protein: CASSPATGSQQFF. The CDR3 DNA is TGTGCCAGCAGCCCCGCCACAGGGTCCCAGCAGTTCTTC.

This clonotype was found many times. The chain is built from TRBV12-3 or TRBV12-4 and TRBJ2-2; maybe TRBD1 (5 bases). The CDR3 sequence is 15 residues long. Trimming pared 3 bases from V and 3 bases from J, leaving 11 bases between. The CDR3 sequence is CASSFGREDTGELFF. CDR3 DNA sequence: TGTGCCAGCAGTTTTGGCAGGGAAGACACCGGGGAGCTGTTTTTT.

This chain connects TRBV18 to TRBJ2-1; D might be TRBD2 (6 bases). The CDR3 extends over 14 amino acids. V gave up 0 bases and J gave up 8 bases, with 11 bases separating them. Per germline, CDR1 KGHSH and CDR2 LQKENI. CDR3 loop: CASSPPASGDEQFF. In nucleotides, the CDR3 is TGTGCCAGCTCACCACCGGCCTCGGGGGATGAGCAGTTCTTC.

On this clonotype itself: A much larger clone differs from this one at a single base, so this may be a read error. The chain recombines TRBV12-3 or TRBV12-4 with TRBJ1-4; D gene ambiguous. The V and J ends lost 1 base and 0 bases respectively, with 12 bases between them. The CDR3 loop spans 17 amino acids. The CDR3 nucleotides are TGTGCCAGCAGTTTAGAGGGAGGCCCAGCAACTAATGAAAAACTGTTTTTT. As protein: CASSLEGGPATNEKLFF.